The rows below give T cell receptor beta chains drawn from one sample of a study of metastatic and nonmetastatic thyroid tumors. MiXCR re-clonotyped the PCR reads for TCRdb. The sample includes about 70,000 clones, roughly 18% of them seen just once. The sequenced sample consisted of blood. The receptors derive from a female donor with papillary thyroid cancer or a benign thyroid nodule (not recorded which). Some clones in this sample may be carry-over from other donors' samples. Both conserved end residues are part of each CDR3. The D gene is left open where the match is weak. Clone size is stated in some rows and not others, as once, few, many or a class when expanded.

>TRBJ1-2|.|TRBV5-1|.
CASSLAAGVNYGYTF
TGCGCCAGCAGCTTGGCGGCAGGGGTTAACTATGGCTACACCTTC
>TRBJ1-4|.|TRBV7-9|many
CASSLSRRGELFF
TGTGCCAGCAGCTTATCTAGGAGGGGGGAACTGTTTTTT
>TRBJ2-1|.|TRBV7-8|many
CASSLDPGLSSYNEQFF
TGTGCCAGCAGCTTAGACCCGGGACTCAGCTCCTACAATGAGCAGTTCTTC
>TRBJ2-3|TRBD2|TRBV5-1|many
CASSLGIHQTSGGADTQYF
TGCGCCAGCAGCTTGGGGATCCACCAGACTAGCGGAGGCGCAGATACGCAGTATTTT
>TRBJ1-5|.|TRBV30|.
CAWTLGGNNQPQHF
TGTGCCTGGACTCTAGGGGGAAACAATCAGCCCCAGCATTTT
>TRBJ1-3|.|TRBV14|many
CASSPLGPGNTIYF
TGTGCCAGCAGTCCCCTGGGCCCAGGAAACACCATATATTTT
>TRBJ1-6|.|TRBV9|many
CASSVNPPVPGHNSPLHF
TGTGCCAGCAGCGTCAACCCCCCGGTGCCAGGCCATAATTCACCCCTCCACTTT
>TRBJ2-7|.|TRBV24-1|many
CATSDPGSSYEQYF
TGTGCCACCAGTGACCCCGGCAGTTCCTACGAGCAGTACTTC
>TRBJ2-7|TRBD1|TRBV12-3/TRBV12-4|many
CASSLTYDRGRNEQYF
TGTGCCAGCAGTCTAACCTACGACAGGGGGCGCAACGAGCAGTACTTC
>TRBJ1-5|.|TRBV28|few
CASSVQGGVQPQHF
TGTGCCAGCAGTGTACAGGGAGGTGTTCAGCCCCAGCATTTT